One sample yielded the 23 T cell receptor beta chains listed below, sequenced in a study of cytomegalovirus exposure and HLA in healthy donors. Primers: 60 Vbeta forward and 13 Jbeta reverse. The table came from immunoSEQ multiplex PCR; TCRdb's copy has only in-frame clones and leaves some out. The sample includes some 200,000 clones, around four fifths of them seen just once. Sequenced input: PBMCs. These receptors came from a woman aged 40 to 50 in good health and CMV-seronegative.

The chain links TRBV28 to TRBJ1-1, with D possibly matching TRBD1 (5 bases). In germline, CDR1 is MDHEN, CDR2 SYDVKM. With 3 bases removed from V and 10 bases from J, the gap between germline ends came to 15 bases. There are 13 residues in the CDR3. The DNA for the CDR3 is TGTGCCAGCAGTTTTTTAACTACTCAGGGAGCTTTCTTT. Its translation is CASSFLTTQGAFF. The whole variable domain, remainder taken from reference TRBV28 and TRBJ1-1, is DVKVTQSSRYLVKRTGEKVFLECVQDMDHENMFWYRQDPGLGLRLIYFSYDVKMKEKGDIPEGYSVSREKKERFSLILESASTNQTSMYLCASSFLTTQGAFFGQGTRLTVV.

This clone appeared once. The chain employs TRBV19 and TRBJ1-5, with 7 bases fitting TRBD1. Unmatched junction bases numbered 6, after V lost 7 bases and J lost 3 bases. The CDR3 contains 14 residues. Germline V lookup: CDR1 LNHDA, CDR2 SQIVND (reference sequence). The chain's CDR3 is CASTQGQFNQPQHF. The CDR3 DNA is TGTGCCAGTACCCAGGGACAGTTCAATCAGCCCCAGCATTTT. Based on the CDR3 plus reference TRBV19 and TRBJ1-5, the full variable domain is DGGITQSPKYLFRKEGQNVTLSCEQNLNHDAMYWYRQDPGQGLRLIYYSQIVNDFQKGDIAEGYSVSREKKESFPLTVTSAQKNPTAFYLCASTQGQFNQPQHFGDGTRLSIL.

This chain uses TRBV6-1 with TRBJ2-3; tentative D call: TRBD2 (6 bases). This CDR3 is built from 13 residues. From germline, CDR1 is MNHNS and CDR2 SASEGT. With 3 bases removed from V and 6 bases from J, the gap between germline ends came to 10 bases. The CDR3 region is CASSDSLADTQYF. CDR3 DNA sequence: TGTGCCAGCAGTGACTCACTAGCCGATACGCAGTATTTT.

The CDR3 reads CASSGRTGGDTEAFF. DNA of the CDR3: TGTGCCAGCAGCGGACGGACAGGGGGCGATACTGAAGCTTTCTTT. V usage is TRBV7-9 and J usage is TRBJ1-1; TRBD1 aligns across 11 bases. The V gene end was trimmed by 5 bases and the J gene end by 5 bases; junction bases not matched to a gene: 7. This CDR3 has 15 amino acids. Per the germline V gene, CDR1 is SEHNR and CDR2 is FQNEAQ (reference sequence).

This clone was counted once. The chain combines TRBV7-9 with TRBJ1-1; 9 nucleotides match TRBD1. The V gene end was trimmed by 0 bases and the J gene end by 4 bases; junction bases not matched to a gene: 3. CDR3 length: 15 amino acids. CDR1 SEHNR and CDR2 FQNEAQ come from the germline V gene (reference sequence). DNA for the CDR3: TGTGCCAGCAGCTTAGCCATGACAGGGGGCACTGAAGCTTTCTTT. Translated: CASSLAMTGGTEAFF.

The rearrangement links TRBV7-3 to TRBJ2-1; D is perhaps TRBD1 (6 bases). V was cut by 9 bases and J by 4 bases, with 13 bases left in between. Germline V CDR1 and CDR2: SGHTA, FQGTGA. This CDR3 spans 13 amino acids. CDR3 bases: TGTGCCAGTGCCGTGGGGACATACAATGAGCAGTTCTTC. It translates to CASAVGTYNEQFF.

The rearrangement joins TRBV10-3 to TRBJ2-7, with 8 bases fitting TRBD1. Germline lookup yields CDR1 ENHRY and CDR2 SYGVKD. The CDR3 contains 14 residues. J lost 3 bases, V lost 5 bases, and 6 bases had no gene match. This chain's CDR3 is CAISPGQVDYEQYF. CDR3 nucleotide sequence: TGTGCCATCAGTCCGGGACAGGTTGACTACGAGCAGTACTTC.

Note on this clone: Other DNA sequences in the same sample also yield this CDR3. This chain uses TRBV18 with TRBJ2-1; D is unclear. The CDR3 covers 12 residues. Germline lookup yields CDR1 KGHSH and CDR2 LQKENI. The ends were cut back, 3 bases at V and 4 bases at J, with 4 bases in the middle. The CDR3 region has the DNA TGTGCCAGCTCACCCGGGTACAATGAGCAGTTCTTC. Translation gives CASSPGYNEQFF.

This clone appeared a single time. The genes are TRBV4-1 and TRBJ1-2, with D perhaps matching TRBD1 (5 bases). The CDR3 contains 16 residues. Trimming shortened V by 0 bases and J by 6 bases, and 17 bases separated the two germline ends. Germline V gene lookup returns CDR1 MGHRA and CDR2 YSYEKL. DNA for the CDR3: TGCGCCAGCAGCCAAGATTGGGGCAGGCGGAATGATGGCTACACCTTC. This translates into CASSQDWGRRNDGYTF.

This chain's CDR3 is CATPGQSPNYGYTF. CDR3 bases: TGTGCCACCCCAGGGCAGTCTCCTAACTATGGCTACACCTTC. This sequence joins TRBV7-2 and TRBJ1-2; D perhaps matches TRBD1 (5 bases). Germline V gene lookup returns CDR1 SGHTA and CDR2 FQGNSA. V was pared by 10 bases and J by 0 bases, with 15 bases between. This CDR3 is built from 14 residues.

Concerning this clone itself: The DNA is left out, because the CDR3 cannot be placed on it with certainty; the CDR3 is given as TCRdb lists it. The CDR3 loop reads CASSFGPGEDIGELFF. V usage is TRBV5-5 and J usage is TRBJ2-2; the D call TRBD1 from the table was never checked on the DNA. With termini counted, the CDR3 has 16 amino acids. Germline CDR1 reads SGHKS; CDR2 reads YYEKEE (reference sequence).

This chain joins TRBV10-3 and TRBJ1-2; maybe TRBD1 (6 bases). Per the germline V gene, CDR1 is ENHRY and CDR2 is SYGVKD. V lost 8 bases, J lost 5 bases, and 15 bases lay in between. This CDR3 region has 13 residues. CDR3 region: CAIGQSKTYGYTF. DNA for the CDR3: TGTGCCATCGGACAGTCTAAAACGTATGGCTACACCTTC.

The J gene is TRBJ2-7, the V gene TRBV28; the D gene is possibly TRBD1 (6 bases). The CDR3 is 15 amino acids. The V end lost 4 bases, the J end lost 5 bases, and 18 bases lay between the germline ends. Germline values: CDR1 MDHEN, CDR2 SYDVKM. The CDR3 is CASSYRKPQGHEQYF. CDR3 in DNA: TGTGCCAGCAGTTACCGGAAGCCCCAGGGGCACGAGCAGTACTTC.

The chain is built from TRBV7-9 and TRBJ1-1; D is unresolved. Per germline, CDR1 SEHNR and CDR2 FQNEAQ (reference sequence). This CDR3 is built from 13 residues. Trimming removed 5 bases at V and 4 bases at J, with 11 bases between. The CDR3 loop is CASSPESLTEAFF. CDR3 coding DNA: TGTGCCAGCAGCCCAGAATCCCTCACTGAAGCTTTCTTT.

The chain combines TRBV7-9 with TRBJ2-1; D uncertain. Germline V CDR1 and CDR2: SEHNR, FQNEAQ (reference sequence). V was clipped by 3 bases and J by 0 bases, with 9 bases between them. This CDR3 region has 15 residues. The CDR3 is CASSFLSGSYNEQFF. The CDR3 DNA reads TGTGCCAGCAGCTTTTTATCGGGCTCCTACAATGAGCAGTTCTTC.

This clone occurred a few times. This chain links TRBV28 with TRBJ2-5, with a tentative D call TRBD1 (6 bases). The DNA matches TRBJ2-7 better at its end, which makes the J call doubtful. Germline-derived CDR1 and CDR2 are MDHEN and SYDVKM. There are 13 residues in the CDR3. The CDR3 sequence: CATAPGVGYEQYF. The CDR3 DNA reads as TGTGCCACCGCGCCAGGGGTAGGATACGAGCAGTACTTC.

J is TRBJ2-2 and V is TRBV15; 8 positions match TRBD1. The V gene's germline CDR1 is LNHNV and CDR2 YYDKDF (reference sequence). V lost 5 bases to trimming and J lost 4 bases; unmatched junction nucleotides: 6. The CDR3 loop spans 15 amino acids. The CDR3 is CATSQDRALTGELFF. CDR3 coding DNA: TGTGCCACCAGCCAGGACAGGGCCCTCACCGGGGAGCTGTTTTTT. Looking up the rest from reference TRBV15 and TRBJ2-2 gives the full variable domain: DAMVIQNPRYQVTQFGKPVTLSCSQTLNHNVMYWYQQKSSQAPKLLFHYYDKDFNNEADTPDNFQSRRPNTSFCFLDIRSPGLGDTAMYLCATSQDRALTGELFFGEGSRLTVL.

This clone has more than one count but fewer than ten. The chain links TRBV2 to TRBJ1-2; D is uncertain. The V end was cut by 4 bases, the J end by 1 base, with 7 bases between. The germline V gene encodes CDR1 SNHLY and CDR2 FYNNEI. The CDR3 extends over 13 amino acids. This CDR3 reads CASSAGSNYGYTF. The CDR3 DNA reads as TGTGCCAGCAGTGCCGGGAGTAACTATGGCTACACCTTC.

This chain connects TRBV27 to TRBJ2-7, with TRBD2 identical over 9 bases. Germline V gene sequence: CDR1 MNHEY, CDR2 SMNVEV (reference sequence). Trimming removed 4 bases from V and 0 bases from J; junction bases left unmatched: 4. This CDR3 is 15 amino acids long. Here the CDR3 reads CASSWTSANSYEQYF. The CDR3 DNA is TGTGCCAGCAGTTGGACTAGCGCCAACTCCTACGAGCAGTACTTC.

V is TRBV20-1 and J is TRBJ1-2, with unresolved D. CDR1 is DFQATT and CDR2 is SNEGSKA in the germline V gene (reference sequence). There are 9 residues in the CDR3. The V and J ends lost 8 bases and 8 bases respectively, with 9 bases between them. The CDR3 loop is CSHPMGYTF. CDR3 coding DNA: TGCAGTCACCCTATGGGCTACACCTTC.

V and J are TRBV18 and TRBJ1-1; possibly TRBD1 for D (6 bases). Germline CDR1 is KGHSH and CDR2 is LQKENI. This CDR3 contains 14 residues. The V and J ends lost 4 bases and 4 bases respectively, with 13 bases between them. The CDR3 DNA reads as TGTGCCAGCTCACGAGGGGGGGAACTCACTGAAGCTTTCTTT. It codes for CASSRGGELTEAFF.

The J gene is TRBJ1-2, the V gene TRBV5-5; D gene ambiguous. The V end lost 1 base, the J end lost 6 bases, and 10 bases lay between the germline ends. CDR3 size: 13 residues. Per the germline V gene, CDR1 is SGHKS and CDR2 is YYEKEE (reference sequence). This chain's CDR3 is CASSLLRGDGYTF. CDR3 sequence (DNA): TGTGCCAGCAGCTTGCTCCGAGGTGATGGCTACACCTTC.

V gene TRBV7-9 combines with J gene TRBJ2-3, with 11 nucleotides matching TRBD2. Germline CDR1 SEHNR, CDR2 FQNEAQ (reference sequence). The CDR3 is made up of 15 amino acids. V was clipped by 5 bases and J by 2 bases; unmatched bases: 3. CDR3: CASSQTSGDTDTQYF. The CDR3 DNA is TGTGCCAGCAGCCAGACTAGCGGGGACACAGATACGCAGTATTTT.